Described below is a single T cell receptor (beta chain) sequence and its context. What it binds is unknown. The sample is drawn from a study of shared clonotypes between healthy human individuals. Whole-study results and caveats: Among four donors, roughly 5% of naive CD4 clonotypes were found in common.

V lost 3 bases, J lost 4 bases, and 15 bases lay in between. This CDR3 has 15 amino acids. Germline CDR1 is SGHNT and CDR2 is YENEEA. Positive CCR7 selection of CD45RO-negative cells yielded the naive CD8 cells, and terminally differentiated effector memory CD45RA+ cells were excluded. Donors had no recently reported acute infections or vaccinations and were HIV-negative. Assay used: immunoSEQ multiplex PCR; TCRdb lists only in-frame clones, some missing. This table has millions of clones, about 94% appearing once. This sequence originates from a man between 18 and 35 years old in good health. The rearrangement uses TRBV11-3 and TRBJ2-5; no clear D gene. Sequencing was carried out using naive CD8+ T cells sorted from blood. CDR3 protein: CASSLPLGRRETQYF. CDR3 DNA sequence: TGTGCCAGCAGCTTGCCCCTGGGCAGGAGAGAGACCCAGTACTTC. Combining the CDR3 with reference TRBV11-3 and TRBJ2-5 gives the whole variable domain EAGVVQSPRYKIIEKKQPVAFWCNPISGHNTLYWYLQNLGQGPELLIRYENEEAVDDSQLPKDRFSAERLKGVDSTLKIQPAELGDSAVYLCASSLPLGRRETQYFGPGTRLLVL.